The 2 T cell receptor beta chains listed next were all sequenced from one sample in a study of T cell responses to AZD1222 COVID-19 vaccine. Some clones are missing from TCRdb's copy, which holds only in-frame ones; the method was immunoSEQ multiplex PCR. The sample shows 90,000 to 110,000 clones, roughly 88% of them seen only once. Source: peripheral blood, taken on day 0 of MenACWY control vaccination. These TCRs come from an adult in good health.

The chain joins TRBV4-2 to TRBJ1-4, with D perhaps TRBD1 (5 bases). The CDR3 is 16 amino acids. Trimming shortened V by 0 bases and J by 8 bases, and 16 bases separated the two germline ends. From germline, CDR1 is LGHNA and CDR2 YNFKEQ. This CDR3 is CASSQEAGRRWEKLFF. CDR3 bases: TGTGCCAGCAGCCAAGAAGCGGGACGGAGATGGGAAAAACTGTTTTTT.

V usage is TRBV19 and J usage is TRBJ2-3; 8 bases are shared with TRBD1. Trimming removed 6 bases from V and 4 bases from J; junction bases left unmatched: 6. The CDR3 extends over 14 amino acids. Per the germline V gene, CDR1 is LNHDA and CDR2 is SQIVND (reference sequence). CDR3 residues: CASRRQGNADTQYF. The CDR3 coding sequence is TGTGCCAGTAGGAGACAGGGGAACGCAGATACGCAGTATTTT.